This paragraph reports one T cell receptor (beta chain). The repertoire was sequenced with immunoSEQ multiplex PCR; TCRdb's copy has only in-frame clones and lacks some. This table holds about 210,000 clones, about 84% found once. The data were taken from a study of blood T cell repertoires in COVID-19. The V and J ends lost 0 bases and 2 bases respectively, with 5 bases between them. CDR3 length equals 14 residues. Germline V CDR1 and CDR2: SGHRS, YFSETQ. The receptor comes from a man aged 30-40 years with acute COVID-19. Input material: PBMCs or T cells enriched from blood (not recorded which). The J gene is TRBJ2-2, the V gene TRBV5-1, with D uncertain. The CDR3 sequence: CASSLAVNTGELFF. For the CDR3, the DNA is TGCGCCAGCAGCTTGGCTGTAAACACCGGGGAGCTGTTTTTT.